The 26 T cell receptor beta chains presented below share a single source sample, sequenced in a study of T-cell memory formation after mild COVID-19. In TCRdb, the 5' RACE reads were re-called with MiXCR into one record per CDR3 protein. The data show approximately 250,000 distinct CDR3 sequences, 15% seen once. Sequencing input: PBMCs or a T cell subset sorted from them (not recorded which). These receptors were obtained from an adult woman who had mild COVID-19 (a few samples of this study predate the infection). Cell type and time point are not known.

This clonotype was recorded a few times. DNA for the CDR3: TGTGCCAGTACGGGAGGGAGCGGGGCATACGAGCAGTACTTC. Translated: CASTGGSGAYEQYF. V usage is TRBV12-3 or TRBV12-4 and J usage is TRBJ2-7; 8 bases align to TRBD2. The V and J ends lost 9 bases and 4 bases, in that order; junction bases with no gene match: 11. This CDR3 contains 14 residues.

The V gene is TRBV7-2, the J gene TRBJ1-4; D might be TRBD1 (5 bases). Germline assignment: CDR1 SGHTA and CDR2 FQGNSA. The V gene lost 2 bases and the J gene lost 5 bases, with 12 bases spanning the gap. The CDR3 is made up of 15 amino acids. In DNA, the CDR3 is TGTGCCAGCAGCTTATTGAGGGGAGACAATGAAAAACTGTTTTTT. Its translation: CASSLLRGDNEKLFF.

The chain joins TRBV12-3 or TRBV12-4 to TRBJ1-2; the D is unclear. V gave up 2 bases and J gave up 0 bases, with 7 bases separating them. The length of the CDR3 is 14 residues. CDR3 residues: CASSLQLSNYGYTF. CDR3 nucleotide sequence: TGTGCCAGCAGTTTACAGCTCTCTAACTATGGCTACACCTTC.

The chain joins TRBV4-3 to TRBJ2-7, with 15 nucleotides matching TRBD2. This CDR3 spans 17 amino acids. Germline V gene data show CDR1 as LGHNA and CDR2 as YSLEER. With V trimmed by 3 bases and J by 6 bases, 9 bases remained unmatched. For the CDR3, the DNA is TGCGCCAGCAGCCACTTAGGACTAGCGGGAGGGCCGGGCGAGCAGTACTTC. Residues: CASSHLGLAGGPGEQYF.

This clonotype was seen only a few times. The chain employs TRBV11-2 and TRBJ2-5, with a possible D match to TRBD1 (6 bases). V lost 3 bases and J lost 2, with 7 bases in between. This CDR3 is built from 13 residues. CDR1 is SGHAT, CDR2 FQNNGV, per germline. The CDR3: CASSFGQQETQYF. CDR3 sequence (DNA): TGTGCCAGCAGCTTCGGACAGCAAGAGACCCAGTACTTC.

The chain links TRBV10-3 to TRBJ1-3; D gene unclear. Germline V gene data show CDR1 as ENHRY and CDR2 as SYGVKD. V gave up 2 bases and J gave up 4 bases, with 9 bases separating them. The length of the CDR3 is 14 residues. CDR3 sequence reads: CAISEMRSGNTIYF. CDR3 bases: TGTGCCATCAGTGAGATGAGGAGCGGAAACACCATATATTTT.

This clonotype has a handful of counts. The chain joins TRBV20-1 to TRBJ2-3; D may be TRBD2 (6 bases). CDR1 is DFQATT and CDR2 is SNEGSKA in the germline V gene (reference sequence). Deletions cut 5 bases from V and 2 bases from J, with 14 bases between. There are 14 residues in the CDR3. This chain's CDR3 is CSAAGTLNTDTQYF. In DNA, the CDR3 is TGCAGTGCTGCCGGGACTTTAAACACAGATACGCAGTATTTT.

This clonotype was seen a few times. V gene TRBV30 combines with J gene TRBJ1-1, with D hard to call. This CDR3 spans 12 amino acids. V dropped 4 bases and J dropped 1 base, with 7 bases sitting between them. CDR1 GTSNPN and CDR2 SVGIG come from the germline V gene (reference sequence). The CDR3 nucleotides are TGTGCCTGGAATAAGGCGAACACTGAAGCTTTCTTT. This translates into CAWNKANTEAFF.

The chain recombines TRBV20-1 with TRBJ2-5; no clear D. CDR1 is DFQATT and CDR2 is SNEGSKA in the germline V gene (reference sequence). V lost 2 bases to trimming and J lost 0 bases, with 10 bases between them. The CDR3 contains 14 residues. CDR3 sequence reads: CSARLFGDQETQYF. CDR3 nucleotides: TGCAGTGCTAGACTCTTCGGAGACCAAGAGACCCAGTACTTC.

This clonotype was counted ten times or more. The chain uses TRBV12-3 or TRBV12-4 and TRBJ2-6; TRBD2 might be the D (5 bases). This CDR3 has 15 residues. V was pared by 7 bases and J by 2 bases, with 12 bases between. The CDR3 nucleotides read TGTGCCAGCACAACGTCGGAGGCTGGGGCCAACGTCCTGACTTTC. Protein: CASTTSEAGANVLTF.

The chain joins TRBV7-9 to TRBJ2-1, with D tentatively TRBD2 (6 bases). V was pared by 3 bases and J by 8 bases, with 17 bases between. CDR1 and CDR2 from the germline V gene are SEHNR and FQNEAQ (reference sequence). The CDR3 consists of 15 residues. DNA for the CDR3: TGTGCCAGCAGCTTCCTCGGGAGTTTTGGCGATGAGCAGTTCTTC. Translating gives CASSFLGSFGDEQFF.

This chain joins TRBV6-1 and TRBJ1-2, with unresolved D. V gave up 4 bases and J gave up 2 bases, with 5 bases separating them. Germline V gene lookup returns CDR1 MNHNS and CDR2 SASEGT. CDR3 length: 12 amino acids. DNA for the CDR3: TGTGCCAGCAGTGGGCAGAACTATGGCTACACCTTC. Amino acid sequence: CASSGQNYGYTF.

The J gene is TRBJ1-2, the V gene TRBV9; 7 nucleotides match TRBD1. The CDR3 runs 13 residues. CDR1 and CDR2 from the germline V gene are SGDLS and YYNGEE. J lost 7 bases, V lost 4 bases, and 7 bases had no gene match. CDR3 sequence: CASSRTGAGGYTF. The CDR3 nucleotides read TGTGCCAGCAGCCGAACAGGGGCGGGTGGCTACACCTTC.

The V gene is TRBV6-5, the J gene TRBJ1-1; D remains ambiguous. Looked up from germline, CDR1 is MNHEY and CDR2 is SVGAGI. Trimming stripped 0 bases from V and 1 base from J, with 12 bases between. The CDR3 runs 16 residues. The CDR3 coding sequence is TGTGCCAGCAGTTACTCCCGACGGCGGACGAACACTGAAGCTTTCTTT. Its translation is CASSYSRRRTNTEAFF.

As DNA, the CDR3 is TGTGCCAGCAGCCAAGAGGGGGCGGGACAAGCTTTCTTT. Encoded protein: CASSQEGAGQAFF. The chain couples TRBV3-1 to TRBJ1-1; TRBD1 might be the D (6 bases). V was pared by 0 bases and J by 9 bases, with 11 bases between. Germline V CDR1 and CDR2: LGHDT, YNNKEL (reference sequence). This CDR3 region has 13 residues.

The chain employs TRBV7-2 and TRBJ1-1, with no clear D. Germline V gene lookup returns CDR1 SGHTA and CDR2 FQGNSA. The V and J ends lost 3 bases and 0 bases respectively, with 8 bases between them. The CDR3 is 14 amino acids. The DNA for the CDR3 is TGTGCCAGCAGCTTGAGGGCGGTGAACACTGAAGCTTTCTTT. Encoded protein: CASSLRAVNTEAFF.

This clonotype was seen only a few times. CDR3 amino acids: CASSLVSAGPYEQYF. CDR3 bases: TGCGCCAGCAGCTTGGTATCGGCAGGGCCCTACGAGCAGTACTTC. The rearrangement uses TRBV5-1 and TRBJ2-7; tentatively, D is TRBD1 (5 bases). CDR1 SGHRS and CDR2 YFSETQ come from the germline V gene. This CDR3 contains 15 residues. The germline V and J ends were trimmed by 0 bases and 2 bases, with 12 bases remaining between them.

V and J are TRBV2 and TRBJ2-1; D remains unclear. The germline V and J ends were trimmed by 5 bases and 8 bases, with 13 bases remaining between them. CDR3 length: 13 residues. The germline V gene encodes CDR1 SNHLY and CDR2 FYNNEI. The CDR3 sequence: CASSYYPRDEQFF. In DNA form, the CDR3 reads TGTGCCAGCAGTTATTACCCTCGCGATGAGCAGTTCTTC. The whole variable domain, remainder taken from reference TRBV2 and TRBJ2-1, is EPEVTQTPSHQVTQMGQEVILRCVPISNHLYFYWYRQILGQKVEFLVSFYNNEISEKSEIFDDQFSVERPDGSNFTLKIRSTKLEDSAMYFCASSYYPRDEQFFGPGTRLTVL.

The rearrangement links TRBV12-5 to TRBJ1-1; possible D gene TRBD1, 5 bases. This CDR3 has 15 residues. Germline CDR1 LGHNT, CDR2 FRNRAP. The V and J ends lost 5 bases and 3 bases respectively, with 16 bases between them. Written as DNA, the CDR3 is TGTGCTAGTGGTCCGGGCCGCGCCAGGGACACTGAAGCTTTCTTT. Translation gives CASGPGRARDTEAFF.

This clonotype was observed a handful of times. The CDR3 nucleotides read TGCGCCAGCAGCTTTCAGGGGGATCAGCCCCAGCATTTT. The encoded protein is CASSFQGDQPQHF. This chain links TRBV5-1 with TRBJ1-5; 7 positions match TRBD1. This CDR3 spans 13 amino acids. V was clipped by 2 bases and J by 5 bases; unmatched bases: 1. Germline-derived CDR1 and CDR2 are SGHRS and YFSETQ.

This clonotype occurred a few times. The genes are TRBV5-1 and TRBJ2-1; 7 bases map to TRBD2. V trimming: 0 bases; J trimming: 9 bases; junction bases outside the gene matches: 9. The CDR3 totals 15 residues. Germline V gene sequence: CDR1 SGHRS, CDR2 YFSETQ. The CDR3 DNA reads as TGCGCCAGCAGCTTGGAGGGAGGGCCGGTTGGTGAGCAGTTCTTC. Residues: CASSLEGGPVGEQFF.

The rearrangement joins TRBV29-1 to TRBJ2-2; 14 positions agree with TRBD2. The length of the CDR3 is 16 residues. Germline-derived CDR1 and CDR2 are SQVTM and ANQGSEA. V gave up 5 bases and J gave up 7 bases; unmatched junction bases: 9. The CDR3 protein is CSVQGTSGSRIGELFF. The CDR3, as DNA: TGCAGCGTTCAAGGGACTAGCGGGAGTAGGATCGGGGAGCTGTTTTTT.

This rearrangement joins TRBV6-2 or TRBV6-3 to TRBJ2-2; 7 nucleotides line up with TRBD2. The germline CDR1 and CDR2 sequences are MNHEY and SVGEGT. The CDR3 totals 15 residues. V lost 6 bases and J lost 5; bases outside the gene matches: 9. This chain's CDR3 is CASRSWGGLTGELFF. CDR3 in DNA: TGTGCCAGCAGGTCCTGGGGAGGGTTGACCGGGGAGCTGTTTTTT.

This clonotype was counted only a few times. The chain uses TRBV21-1 and TRBJ2-1; TRBD2 reflects the table's D call only, with no check against the DNA. TRBV21-1 is marked as a pseudogene. CDR3 length: 17 residues. The CDR3: CASSKRTSRSSYNEQFF. The DNA for the CDR3 is TGTGCCAGCAGCAAACGGACTAGCAGGAGCTCCTACAATGAGCAGTTCTTC.

The chain has TRBV7-9 and TRBJ2-5, with 8 bases aligning to TRBD1. The length of the CDR3 is 15 residues. V trimming: 1 base; J trimming: 5 bases; junction bases outside the gene matches: 6. CDR1 is SEHNR and CDR2 is FQNEAQ in the germline V gene (reference sequence). CDR3 region: CASSLGQGARETQYF. CDR3 nucleotides: TGTGCCAGCAGCTTAGGTCAGGGGGCCCGGGAGACCCAGTACTTC.

At least ten counts were recorded for this clonotype. CDR3 in amino acids: CASSRNGEAGGYTF. The CDR3 DNA follows: TGTGCCAGCAGTCGTAACGGGGAAGCGGGGGGCTACACCTTC. The chain joins TRBV5-5 to TRBJ1-2; D not resolved. Germline CDR1 reads SGHKS; CDR2 reads YYEKEE (reference sequence). CDR3 length equals 14 residues. Trimming cost V 5 bases and J 8 bases, with 19 bases left between them.